The next 10 T cell receptor beta chains were all read from a single sample in a study of T cells in Graves' hyperthyroidism and ophthalmopathy. Authors of the study amplified TCR beta CDR3 regions from RNA transcripts. Carried out on the TCR CDR3, a first-round RT-PCR used the HTBI primer set. TCRdb ran MiXCR on the multiplex PCR reads and lists one entry per CDR3 protein. In the table there are under 700,000 distinct CDR3 sequences, around 45% of which are singletons. Sequencing was done on a sample of peripheral blood or thyroid tissue (not recorded which). These receptors all stem from a woman in her late teens or twenties with Graves' hyperthyroidism.

This clonotype was seen more than once but under ten times. The CDR3 nucleotides read TGTGCCAGCAGAGACAGCGCGAACACCGGGGAGCTGTTTTTT. Protein: CASRDSANTGELFF. The chain has TRBV10-3 and TRBJ2-2; D may be TRBD1 (5 bases). Germline values: CDR1 ENHRY, CDR2 SYGVKD. Trimming shortened V by 10 bases and J by 0 bases, and 12 bases separated the two germline ends. CDR3 length: 14 residues.

The chain joins TRBV2 to TRBJ2-3; 9 nucleotides align to TRBD1. The germline V gene has CDR1 SNHLY and CDR2 FYNNEI. J was trimmed by 3 bases and V by 6 bases; bases with no gene match: 7. The CDR3 runs 15 residues. This CDR3 is CASRATGGATDTQYF. The CDR3 DNA reads as TGTGCCAGCAGGGCCACAGGGGGCGCGACAGATACGCAGTATTTT.

The chain recombines TRBV2 with TRBJ1-3; 8 bases match TRBD1. The CDR3 is made up of 17 amino acids. Germline lookup yields CDR1 SNHLY and CDR2 FYNNEI. The V and J ends lost 1 base and 0 bases, in that order; junction bases with no gene match: 5. The CDR3 protein is CASSEGQGPTSGNTIYF. The CDR3 region has the DNA TGTGCCAGCAGTGAAGGACAGGGGCCCACCTCTGGAAACACCATATATTTT.

This clonotype was picked up a small number of times. The gene calls are TRBV7-9 and TRBJ2-5; possible D gene TRBD1, 6 bases. Trimming shortened V by 4 bases and J by 2 bases, and 17 bases separated the two germline ends. The V gene's germline CDR1 is SEHNR and CDR2 FQNEAQ (reference sequence). The CDR3 spans 16 residues. This CDR3 is CASSSSLRTDQETQYF. As DNA, the CDR3 is TGTGCCAGCAGCTCGAGCCTCCGGACAGATCAAGAGACCCAGTACTTC. The full variable domain, in which reference TRBV7-9 and TRBJ2-5 provide the parts outside the CDR3, is DTGVSQNPRHKITKRGQNVTFRCDPISEHNRLYWYRQTLGQGPEFLTYFQNEAQLEKSRLLSDRFSAERPKGSFSTLEIQRTEQGDSAMYLCASSSSLRTDQETQYFGPGTRLLVL.

This clonotype was found many times. The chain is built from TRBV20-1 and TRBJ2-7; 8 bases are shared with TRBD1. V was clipped by 1 base and J by 7 bases; unmatched bases: 6. The CDR3 runs to 13 residues. Per germline, CDR1 DFQATT and CDR2 SNEGSKA (reference sequence). CDR3 bases: TGCAGTGCTAGAGGGGACAGGATATGGGAGCAGTACTTC. Protein sequence: CSARGDRIWEQYF.

The J gene is TRBJ1-1, the V gene TRBV16; 7 bases align to TRBD1. J was trimmed by 1 base and V by 4 bases; bases with no gene match: 6. The CDR3 loop spans 15 amino acids. Germline V lookup: CDR1 KGHSY, CDR2 FQNENV. This CDR3 is CASSPSGTENTEAFF. The CDR3 DNA is TGTGCCAGCAGCCCCTCCGGGACAGAGAACACTGAAGCTTTCTTT.

The CDR3 DNA sequence: TGTGCCAGCAGCCGGGGACAGAACTCAAATCAGCCCCAGCATTTT. This translates into CASSRGQNSNQPQHF. The chain is built from TRBV7-2 and TRBJ1-5; 7 bases align to TRBD1. The CDR3 runs 15 residues. V lost 5 bases, J lost 4 bases, and 8 bases stayed unmatched. Germline V CDR1 and CDR2: SGHTA, FQGNSA.

The chain has TRBV7-9 and TRBJ2-7; D call uncertain. CDR3 length equals 12 residues. Looked up from germline, CDR1 is SEHNR and CDR2 is FQNEAQ (reference sequence). V lost 8 bases and J lost 3, with 11 bases in between. The DNA for the CDR3 is TGTGCCAGCCCCCTGGACGGCTACGAGCAGTACTTC. Residues: CASPLDGYEQYF.

This clonotype was counted a few times. The chain has TRBV20-1 and TRBJ2-7, with TRBD1 matching 10 bases. The germline V gene encodes CDR1 DFQATT and CDR2 SNEGSKA (reference sequence). The CDR3 length is 12 residues. The CDR3 reads CIGQGGSYEQYF. CDR3 coding DNA: TGCATTGGACAGGGGGGGTCCTACGAGCAGTACTTC.

The J gene is TRBJ2-7, the V gene TRBV2; D gene unclear. The CDR3 is made up of 13 amino acids. The ends were cut back, 5 bases at V and 7 bases at J, with 15 bases in the middle. Germline lookup yields CDR1 SNHLY and CDR2 FYNNEI. As DNA, the CDR3 is TGTGCCAGCAGTTCTGGCCTACTAAGAGAGCAGTACTTC. It translates to CASSSGLLREQYF.